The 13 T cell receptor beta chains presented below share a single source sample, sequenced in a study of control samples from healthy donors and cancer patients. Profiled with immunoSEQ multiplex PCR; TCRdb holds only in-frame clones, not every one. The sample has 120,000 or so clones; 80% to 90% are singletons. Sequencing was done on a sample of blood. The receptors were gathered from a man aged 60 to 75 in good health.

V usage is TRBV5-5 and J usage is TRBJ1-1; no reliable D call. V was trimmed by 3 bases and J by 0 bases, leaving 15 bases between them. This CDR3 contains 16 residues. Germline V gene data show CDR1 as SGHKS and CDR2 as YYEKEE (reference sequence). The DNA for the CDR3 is TGTGCCAGCAGCTCAACCGCTCACGGGGTGAACACTGAAGCTTTCTTT. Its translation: CASSSTAHGVNTEAFF. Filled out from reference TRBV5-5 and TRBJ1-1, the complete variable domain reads DAGVTQSPTHLIKTRGQQVTLRCSPISGHKSVSWYQQVLGQGPQFIFQYYEKEERGRGNFPDRFSARQFPNYSSELNVNALLLGDSALYLCASSSTAHGVNTEAFFGQGTRLTVV.

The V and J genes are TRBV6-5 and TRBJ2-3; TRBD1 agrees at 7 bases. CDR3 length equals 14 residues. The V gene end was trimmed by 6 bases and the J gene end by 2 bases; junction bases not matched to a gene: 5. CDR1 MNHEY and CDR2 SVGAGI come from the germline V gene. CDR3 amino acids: CASRPGTVTDTQYF. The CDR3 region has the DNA TGTGCCAGCAGACCCGGGACAGTCACAGATACGCAGTATTTT.

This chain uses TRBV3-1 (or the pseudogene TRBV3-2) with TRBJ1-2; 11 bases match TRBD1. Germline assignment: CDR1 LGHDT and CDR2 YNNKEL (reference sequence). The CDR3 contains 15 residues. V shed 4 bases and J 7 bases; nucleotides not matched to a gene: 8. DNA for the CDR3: TGTGCCAGCAGCCTCCGGACAGGGGGCTATCCTGGCTACACCTTC. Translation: CASSLRTGGYPGYTF.

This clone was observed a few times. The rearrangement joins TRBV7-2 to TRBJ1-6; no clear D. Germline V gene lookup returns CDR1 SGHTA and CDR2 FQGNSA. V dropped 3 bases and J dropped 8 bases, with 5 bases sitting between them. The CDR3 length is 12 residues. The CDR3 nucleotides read TGTGCCAGCAGCTTCGACTATTCACCCCTCCACTTT. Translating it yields CASSFDYSPLHF.

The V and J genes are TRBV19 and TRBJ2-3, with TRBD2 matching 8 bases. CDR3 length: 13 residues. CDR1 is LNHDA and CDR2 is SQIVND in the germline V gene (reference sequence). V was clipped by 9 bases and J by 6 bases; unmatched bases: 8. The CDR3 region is CASGGTSSDTQYF. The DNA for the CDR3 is TGTGCCAGCGGTGGGACTAGTAGTGATACGCAGTATTTT.

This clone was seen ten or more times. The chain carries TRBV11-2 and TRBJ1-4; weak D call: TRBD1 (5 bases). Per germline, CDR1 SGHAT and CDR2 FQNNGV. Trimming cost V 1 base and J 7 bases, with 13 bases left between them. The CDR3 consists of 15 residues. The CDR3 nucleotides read TGTGCCAGCAGCTTAGGGGGAGGGGAAGGTGAAAAACTGTTTTTT. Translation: CASSLGGGEGEKLFF. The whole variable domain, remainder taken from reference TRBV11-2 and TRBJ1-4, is EAGVAQSPRYKIIEKRQSVAFWCNPISGHATLYWYQQILGQGPKLLIQFQNNGVVDDSQLPKDRFSAERLKGVDSTLKIQPAKLEDSAVYLCASSLGGGEGEKLFFGSGTQLSVL.

This CDR3 reads CASSKDSRDEQFF. In nucleotides, the CDR3 is TGTGCCAGCAGCAAGGACTCAAGGGATGAGCAGTTCTTC. V gene TRBV7-9 combines with J gene TRBJ2-1; weak D call: TRBD2 (5 bases). With 5 bases removed from V and 8 bases from J, the gap between germline ends came to 13 bases. CDR1 SEHNR and CDR2 FQNEAQ come from the germline V gene (reference sequence). The CDR3 is 13 amino acids.

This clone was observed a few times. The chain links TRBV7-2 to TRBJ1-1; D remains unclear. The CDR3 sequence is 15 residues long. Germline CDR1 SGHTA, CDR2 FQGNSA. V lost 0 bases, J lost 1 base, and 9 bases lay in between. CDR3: CASSLAPTGNTEAFF. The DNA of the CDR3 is TGTGCCAGCAGCTTAGCGCCCACTGGGAACACTGAAGCTTTCTTT.

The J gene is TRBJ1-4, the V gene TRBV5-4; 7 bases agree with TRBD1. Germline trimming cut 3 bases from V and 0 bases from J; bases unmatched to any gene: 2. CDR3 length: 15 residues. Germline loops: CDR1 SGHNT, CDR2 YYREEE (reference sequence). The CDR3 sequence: CASSSDRATNEKLFF. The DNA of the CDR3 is TGTGCCAGCAGCTCTGACAGGGCAACTAATGAAAAACTGTTTTTT.

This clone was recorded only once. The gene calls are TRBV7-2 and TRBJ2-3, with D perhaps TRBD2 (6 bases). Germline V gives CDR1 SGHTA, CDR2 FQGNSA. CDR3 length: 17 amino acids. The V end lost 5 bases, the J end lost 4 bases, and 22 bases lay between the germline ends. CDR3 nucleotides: TGTGCCAGCAGCCGGGGGTCACCAGGAGGTGCGGCAGATACGCAGTATTTT. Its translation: CASSRGSPGGAADTQYF. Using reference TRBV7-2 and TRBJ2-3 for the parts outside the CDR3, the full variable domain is GAGVSQSPSNKVTEKGKDVELRCDPISGHTALYWYRQSLGQGLEFLIYFQGNSAPDKSGLPSDRFSAERTGGSVSTLTIQRTQQEDSAVYLCASSRGSPGGAADTQYFGPGTRLTVL.

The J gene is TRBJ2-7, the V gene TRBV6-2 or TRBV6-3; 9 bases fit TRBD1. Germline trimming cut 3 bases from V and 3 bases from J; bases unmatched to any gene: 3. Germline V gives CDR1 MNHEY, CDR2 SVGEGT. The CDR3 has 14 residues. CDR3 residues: CASSYVTGGYEQYF. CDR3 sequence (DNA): TGTGCCAGCAGTTATGTGACAGGGGGCTACGAGCAGTACTTC.

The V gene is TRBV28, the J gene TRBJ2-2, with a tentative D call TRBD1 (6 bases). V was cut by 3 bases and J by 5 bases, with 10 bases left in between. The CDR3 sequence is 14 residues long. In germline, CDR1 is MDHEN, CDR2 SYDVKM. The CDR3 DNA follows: TGTGCCAGCAGTTTCGAACAGGGAACCGGGGAGCTGTTTTTT. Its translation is CASSFEQGTGELFF.

The CDR3 DNA is TGTGCCAGCAGTGCCCCGGGACGGGATAACACAGATACGCAGTATTTT. Translation gives CASSAPGRDNTDTQYF. The rearrangement uses TRBV2 and TRBJ2-3, with D possibly called TRBD1 or TRBD2 (5 bases each). The CDR3 sequence is 16 residues long. V lost 4 bases to trimming and J lost 2 bases, with 16 bases between them. From germline, CDR1 is SNHLY and CDR2 FYNNEI.